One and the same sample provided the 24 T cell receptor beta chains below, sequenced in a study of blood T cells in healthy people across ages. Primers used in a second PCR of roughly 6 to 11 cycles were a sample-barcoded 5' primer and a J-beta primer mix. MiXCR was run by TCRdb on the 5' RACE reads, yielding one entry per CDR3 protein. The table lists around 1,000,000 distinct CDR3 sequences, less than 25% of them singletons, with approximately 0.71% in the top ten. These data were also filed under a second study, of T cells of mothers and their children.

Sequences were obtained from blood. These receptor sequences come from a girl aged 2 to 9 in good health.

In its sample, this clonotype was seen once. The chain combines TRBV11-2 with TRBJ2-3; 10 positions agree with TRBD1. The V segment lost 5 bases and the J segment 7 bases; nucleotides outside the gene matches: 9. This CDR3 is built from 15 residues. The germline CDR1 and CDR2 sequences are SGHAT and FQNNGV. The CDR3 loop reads CASSISRDRGNTQYF. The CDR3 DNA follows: TGTGCCAGCAGCATAAGCCGGGACAGGGGAAATACGCAGTATTTT.

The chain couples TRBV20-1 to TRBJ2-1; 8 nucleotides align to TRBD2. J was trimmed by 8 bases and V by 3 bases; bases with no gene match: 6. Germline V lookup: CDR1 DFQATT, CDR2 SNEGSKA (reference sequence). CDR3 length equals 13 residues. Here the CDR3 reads CSARGLGGYEQFF. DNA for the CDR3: TGCAGTGCTAGGGGACTAGGAGGGTATGAGCAGTTCTTC.

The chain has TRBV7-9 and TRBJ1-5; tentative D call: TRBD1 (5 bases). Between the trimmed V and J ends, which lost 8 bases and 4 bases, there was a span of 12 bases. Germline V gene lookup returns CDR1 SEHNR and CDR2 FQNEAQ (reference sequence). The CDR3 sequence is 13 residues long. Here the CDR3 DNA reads TGTGCCAGCGGCAGACAGAATAATCAGCCCCAGCATTTT. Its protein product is CASGRQNNQPQHF. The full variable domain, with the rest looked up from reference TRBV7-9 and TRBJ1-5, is DTGVSQNPRHKITKRGQNVTFRCDPISEHNRLYWYRQTLGQGPEFLTYFQNEAQLEKSRLLSDRFSAERPKGSFSTLEIQRTEQGDSAMYLCASGRQNNQPQHFGDGTRLSIL.

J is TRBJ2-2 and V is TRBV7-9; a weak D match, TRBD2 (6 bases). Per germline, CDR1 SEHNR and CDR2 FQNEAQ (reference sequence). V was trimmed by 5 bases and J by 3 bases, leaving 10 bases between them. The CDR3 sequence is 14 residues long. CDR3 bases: TGTGCCAGCAGCAGGCGGGATTACACCGGGGAGCTGTTTTTT. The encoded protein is CASSRRDYTGELFF. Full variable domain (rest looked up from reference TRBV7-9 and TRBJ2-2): DTGVSQNPRHKITKRGQNVTFRCDPISEHNRLYWYRQTLGQGPEFLTYFQNEAQLEKSRLLSDRFSAERPKGSFSTLEIQRTEQGDSAMYLCASSRRDYTGELFFGEGSRLTVL.

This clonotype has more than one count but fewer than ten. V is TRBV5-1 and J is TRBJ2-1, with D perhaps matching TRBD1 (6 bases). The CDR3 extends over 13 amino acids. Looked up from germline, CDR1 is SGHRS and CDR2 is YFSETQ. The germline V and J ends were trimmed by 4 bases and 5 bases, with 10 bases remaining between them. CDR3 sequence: CASSEDRNNEQFF. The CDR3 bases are TGCGCCAGCAGCGAAGACAGGAACAATGAGCAGTTCTTC.

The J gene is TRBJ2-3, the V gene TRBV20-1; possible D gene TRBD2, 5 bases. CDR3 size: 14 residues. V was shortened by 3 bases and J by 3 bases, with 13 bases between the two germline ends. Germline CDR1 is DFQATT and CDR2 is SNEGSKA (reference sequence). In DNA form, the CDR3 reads TGCAGTGCTAGGCAGCGGTGGGGAACAGATACGCAGTATTTT. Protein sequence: CSARQRWGTDTQYF.

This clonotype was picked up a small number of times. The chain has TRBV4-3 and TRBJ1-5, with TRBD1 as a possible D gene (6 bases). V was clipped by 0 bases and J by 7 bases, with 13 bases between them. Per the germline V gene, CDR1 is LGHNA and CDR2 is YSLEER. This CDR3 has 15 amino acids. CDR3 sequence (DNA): TGCGCCAGCAGCCAAGACAGGGGAAGGGGACAGCCCCAGCATTTT. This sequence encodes CASSQDRGRGQPQHF.

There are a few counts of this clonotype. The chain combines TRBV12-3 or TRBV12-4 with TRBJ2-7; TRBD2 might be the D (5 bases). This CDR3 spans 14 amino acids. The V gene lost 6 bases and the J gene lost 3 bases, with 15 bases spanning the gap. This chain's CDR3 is CASRGAEALYEQYF. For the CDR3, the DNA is TGTGCCAGCAGAGGAGCGGAAGCCCTCTACGAGCAGTACTTC.

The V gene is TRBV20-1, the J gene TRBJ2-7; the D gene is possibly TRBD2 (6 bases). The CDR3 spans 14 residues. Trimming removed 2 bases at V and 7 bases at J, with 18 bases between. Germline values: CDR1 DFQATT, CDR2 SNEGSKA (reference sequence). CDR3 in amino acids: CSARPRGGLEEQYF. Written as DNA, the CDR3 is TGCAGTGCTAGACCAAGGGGAGGATTGGAGGAGCAGTACTTC.

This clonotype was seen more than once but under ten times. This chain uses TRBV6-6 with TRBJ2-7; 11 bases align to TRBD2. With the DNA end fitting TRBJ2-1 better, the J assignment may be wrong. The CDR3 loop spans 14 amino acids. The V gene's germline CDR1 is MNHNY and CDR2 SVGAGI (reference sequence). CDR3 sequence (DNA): TGTGCCAGCAGTGGACTAGCGGGTCCTAATGAGCAGTTCTTC. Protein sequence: CASSGLAGPNEQFF.

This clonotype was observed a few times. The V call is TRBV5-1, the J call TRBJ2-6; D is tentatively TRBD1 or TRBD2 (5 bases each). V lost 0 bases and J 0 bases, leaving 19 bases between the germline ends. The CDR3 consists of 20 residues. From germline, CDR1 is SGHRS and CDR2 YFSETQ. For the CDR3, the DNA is TGCGCCAGCAGCTTGGCCGTGGGGGACCCAGACATCTCTGGGGCCAACGTCCTGACTTTC. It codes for CASSLAVGDPDISGANVLTF.

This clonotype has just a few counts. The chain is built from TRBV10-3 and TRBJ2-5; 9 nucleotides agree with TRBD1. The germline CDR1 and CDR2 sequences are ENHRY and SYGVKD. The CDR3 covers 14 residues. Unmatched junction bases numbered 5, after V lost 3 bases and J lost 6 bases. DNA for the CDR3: TGTGCCATCAGTGAACAGGGGGCAAGAAAGACCCAGTACTTC. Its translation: CAISEQGARKTQYF.

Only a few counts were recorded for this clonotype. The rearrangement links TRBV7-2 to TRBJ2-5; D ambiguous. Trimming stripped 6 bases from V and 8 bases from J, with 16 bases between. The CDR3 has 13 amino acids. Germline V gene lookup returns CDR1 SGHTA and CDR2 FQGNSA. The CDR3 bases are TGTGCCAGCAGTCAAACCTCTAGATTCACCCAGTACTTC. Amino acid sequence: CASSQTSRFTQYF.

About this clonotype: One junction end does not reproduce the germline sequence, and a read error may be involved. CDR3 nucleotide sequence: TGCAGCGCTCCGGGACAGGGGGACTACAATGGGCAGTTCTTC. It translates to CSAPGQGDYNGQFF. The chain has TRBV29-1 and TRBJ2-5; TRBD1 aligns across 11 bases. The assigned J gene may be wrong: the sequence end matches TRBJ2-1 better. The CDR3 extends over 14 amino acids. In germline, CDR1 is SQVTM, CDR2 ANQGSEA.

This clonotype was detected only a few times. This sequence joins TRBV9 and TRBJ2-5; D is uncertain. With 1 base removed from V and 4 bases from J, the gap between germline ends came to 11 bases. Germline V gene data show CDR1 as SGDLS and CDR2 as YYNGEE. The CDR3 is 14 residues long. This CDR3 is CASSVMNTGETQYF. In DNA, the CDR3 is TGTGCCAGCAGCGTAATGAATACGGGAGAGACCCAGTACTTC.

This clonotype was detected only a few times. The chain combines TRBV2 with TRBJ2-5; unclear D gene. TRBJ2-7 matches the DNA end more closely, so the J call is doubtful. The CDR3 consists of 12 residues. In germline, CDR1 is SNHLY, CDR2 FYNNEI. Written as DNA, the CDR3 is TGTGCCAGCAAGGTCGGAGTGCGCGAGCAGTACTTC. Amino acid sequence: CASKVGVREQYF.

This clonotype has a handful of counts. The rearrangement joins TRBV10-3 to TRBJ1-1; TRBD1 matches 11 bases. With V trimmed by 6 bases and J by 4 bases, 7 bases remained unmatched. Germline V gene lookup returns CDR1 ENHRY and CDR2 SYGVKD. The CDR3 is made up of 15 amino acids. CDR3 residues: CAISRDRGLGTEAFF. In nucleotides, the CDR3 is TGTGCCATCAGCCGGGACAGGGGGTTGGGCACTGAAGCTTTCTTT.

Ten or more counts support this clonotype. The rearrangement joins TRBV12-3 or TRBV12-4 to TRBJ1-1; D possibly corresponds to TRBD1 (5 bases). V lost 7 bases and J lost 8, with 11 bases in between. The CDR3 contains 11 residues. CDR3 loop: CASITGAEAFF. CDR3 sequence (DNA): TGTGCCAGCATCACCGGGGCCGAAGCTTTCTTT.

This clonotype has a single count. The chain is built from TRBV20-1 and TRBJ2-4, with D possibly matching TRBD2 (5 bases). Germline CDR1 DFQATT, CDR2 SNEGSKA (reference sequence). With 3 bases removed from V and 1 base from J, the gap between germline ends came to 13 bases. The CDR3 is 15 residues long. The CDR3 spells CSASGNVRAKNIQYF. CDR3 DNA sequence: TGCAGTGCTAGCGGGAATGTACGGGCCAAAAACATTCAGTACTTC.

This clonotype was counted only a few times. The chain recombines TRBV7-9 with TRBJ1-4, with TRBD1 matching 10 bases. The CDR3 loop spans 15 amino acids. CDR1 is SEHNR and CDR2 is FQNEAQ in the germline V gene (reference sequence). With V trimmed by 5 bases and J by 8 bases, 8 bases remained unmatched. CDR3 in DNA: TGTGCCAGCAGCGCCCTAGGACAGGGGGAGGAAAAACTGTTTTTT. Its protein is CASSALGQGEEKLFF.

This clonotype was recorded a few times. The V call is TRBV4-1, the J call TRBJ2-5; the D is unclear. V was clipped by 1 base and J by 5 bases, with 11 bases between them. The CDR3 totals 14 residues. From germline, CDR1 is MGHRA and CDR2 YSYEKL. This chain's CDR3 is CASSQVQFGETQYF. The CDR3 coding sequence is TGCGCCAGCAGCCAAGTTCAGTTCGGGGAGACCCAGTACTTC.

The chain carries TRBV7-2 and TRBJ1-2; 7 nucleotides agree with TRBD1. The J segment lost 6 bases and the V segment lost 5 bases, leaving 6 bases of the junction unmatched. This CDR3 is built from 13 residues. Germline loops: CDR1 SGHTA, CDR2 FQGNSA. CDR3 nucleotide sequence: TGTGCCAGCAGCCCACAGGGGATACATGGCTACACCTTC. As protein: CASSPQGIHGYTF.

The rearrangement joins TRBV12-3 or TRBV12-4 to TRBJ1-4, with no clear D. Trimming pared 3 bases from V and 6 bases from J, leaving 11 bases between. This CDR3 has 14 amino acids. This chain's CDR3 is CASSFQPTHEKLFF. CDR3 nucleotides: TGTGCCAGCAGTTTCCAGCCAACCCATGAAAAACTGTTTTTT.

CDR3 in amino acids: CASSFGIDQPQHF. The CDR3 DNA sequence: TGTGCCAGCAGCTTTGGCATAGATCAGCCCCAGCATTTT. The V call is TRBV7-2, the J call TRBJ1-5; D ambiguous. Germline CDR1 is SGHTA and CDR2 is FQGNSA. CDR3 length: 13 residues. V dropped 3 bases and J dropped 5 bases, with 8 bases sitting between them.